These 31 T cell receptor beta chains came from one sample sequenced in a study of T cells after yellow fever vaccination. TCRdb re-called the 5' RACE reads with MiXCR, one entry per CDR3 protein. Of approximately 150,000 distinct CDR3 sequences in the sample, less than 9.5% were seen once. The sample here was CD4+ T cells sorted from PBMCs, taken 5 days after the yellow fever booster vaccination. The receptors stem from a man aged 30 to 39 who received the YFV17D yellow fever vaccine.

There are many counts of this clonotype. The rearrangement links TRBV5-1 to TRBJ2-7; D is ambiguous. V lost 4 bases to trimming and J lost 2 bases, with 13 bases between them. Germline V lookup: CDR1 SGHRS, CDR2 YFSETQ. The CDR3 extends over 14 amino acids. The CDR3 protein is CASSHTSAAYEQYF. In nucleotides, the CDR3 is TGCGCCAGCAGCCACACGTCGGCCGCCTACGAGCAGTACTTC.

This clonotype showed up just a few times. The chain is built from TRBV5-5 and TRBJ2-7; 9 nucleotides agree with TRBD2. This CDR3 spans 15 amino acids. Germline CDR1 is SGHKS and CDR2 is YYEKEE (reference sequence). With V trimmed by 0 bases and J by 5 bases, 6 bases remained unmatched. CDR3 bases: TGTGCCAGCAGCTTGGAAGGCGGGAGGGTCGACGAGCAGTACTTC. Residues: CASSLEGGRVDEQYF.

In its sample, this clonotype was seen many times. The gene calls are TRBV7-8 and TRBJ2-4; D is perhaps TRBD2 (5 bases). Germline V gene data show CDR1 as SGHVS and CDR2 as FQNEAQ. The CDR3 runs 14 residues. V was pared by 5 bases and J by 10 bases, with 18 bases between. DNA of the CDR3: TGTGCCAGCAGCCCACCCCCCGGGGTAGGAATTCAGTACTTC. Translating gives CASSPPPGVGIQYF.

This clonotype was observed many times. The rearrangement links TRBV20-1 to TRBJ2-1; D unresolved. The CDR3 covers 14 residues. Looked up from germline, CDR1 is DFQATT and CDR2 is SNEGSKA (reference sequence). V shed 2 bases and J shed 9 bases, with 17 bases lying between them. In nucleotides, the CDR3 is TGCAGTGCTAGACTGCCCTCCTTGTGGACTGAGCAGTTCTTC. It yields the protein CSARLPSLWTEQFF.

In this sample, this clonotype turned up many times. This chain uses TRBV5-1 with TRBJ1-5, with D uncertain. Germline loops: CDR1 SGHRS, CDR2 YFSETQ. This CDR3 has 14 amino acids. V lost 5 bases to trimming and J lost 4 bases, with 13 bases between them. Here the CDR3 reads CASRPVPDNQPQHF. CDR3 DNA: TGCGCCAGCAGACCCGTCCCCGATAATCAGCCCCAGCATTTT.

Regarding this clonotype: A single base separates this from a much larger clone, so it may be a read error. The gene calls are TRBV15 and TRBJ2-2; D is perhaps TRBD1 (6 bases). This CDR3 spans 15 amino acids. V lost 0 bases and J lost 5, with 10 bases in between. CDR1 and CDR2 from the germline V gene are LNHNV and YYDKDF (reference sequence). Here the CDR3 reads CATSRDVTGTGELFF. The CDR3 nucleotides read TGTGCCACCAGCAGAGATGTAACAGGGACCGGGGAGCTGTTTTTT.

The chain couples TRBV13 to TRBJ2-7; no clear D. The V end was cut by 5 bases, the J end by 0 bases, with 11 bases between. This CDR3 comprises 14 residues. Germline V gives CDR1 PRHDT, CDR2 FYEKMQ (reference sequence). The CDR3 nucleotides read TGTGCCAGCAGCGCCCAGCGATTCTCCTACGAGCAGTACTTC. It yields the protein CASSAQRFSYEQYF.

This clonotype was counted ten times or more. The chain uses TRBV20-1 and TRBJ2-3; 8 bases map to TRBD2. Germline CDR1 DFQATT, CDR2 SNEGSKA (reference sequence). Unmatched junction bases numbered 12, after V lost 8 bases and J lost 14 bases. This CDR3 contains 11 residues. The CDR3, as DNA: TGCAGTATACCGGGACTAGGTCTGGGGTATTTT. Protein product: CSIPGLGLGYF.

At least ten counts were recorded for this clonotype. The chain couples TRBV10-3 to TRBJ2-1; 7 nucleotides match TRBD2. The CDR3 has 16 amino acids. Unmatched junction bases numbered 12, after V lost 0 bases and J lost 10 bases. From germline, CDR1 is ENHRY and CDR2 SYGVKD. In DNA, the CDR3 is TGTGCCATCAGTGAGTCATTGGGGGAGGGCCAGGACGAGCAGTTCTTC. Translated, it gives CAISESLGEGQDEQFF.

This clonotype showed up just a few times. This sequence joins TRBV19 and TRBJ2-3; TRBD2 matches 12 bases. The CDR3 covers 16 residues. V lost 5 bases and J lost 1; bases outside the gene matches: 4. Germline V gene lookup returns CDR1 LNHDA and CDR2 SQIVND (reference sequence). This CDR3 reads CASSLGTSGRTDTQYF. CDR3 DNA sequence: TGTGCCAGTAGTCTCGGGACTAGCGGGCGCACAGATACGCAGTATTTT.

This clonotype appeared many times. The chain couples TRBV9 to TRBJ2-7; D might be TRBD1 (6 bases). The germline V gene has CDR1 SGDLS and CDR2 YYNGEE. Trimming removed 3 bases from V and 3 bases from J, with 16 bases in between. The CDR3 runs 15 residues. The CDR3 protein is CASSGGTAQGYEQYF. Here the CDR3 DNA reads TGTGCCAGCAGCGGGGGGACGGCACAGGGCTACGAGCAGTACTTC.

This clonotype was seen repeatedly, ten times or more. The chain employs TRBV7-8 and TRBJ2-3; TRBD1 is a possible D gene (6 bases). CDR3 length: 15 residues. Germline V gives CDR1 SGHVS, CDR2 FQNEAQ. Trimming took off 1 base at V and 0 bases at J, with 8 bases between the two ends. CDR3 in DNA: TGTGCCAGCAGCTTAGGACAGGCGAGCACAGATACGCAGTATTTT. Its protein is CASSLGQASTDTQYF.

This clonotype appeared many times. The chain has TRBV5-1 and TRBJ2-2, with D tentatively TRBD2 (6 bases). The CDR3 covers 17 residues. V gave up 0 bases and J gave up 8 bases, with 20 bases separating them. Germline V CDR1 and CDR2: SGHRS, YFSETQ. CDR3 bases: TGCGCCAGCAGCTTGGGGCCAGCGGGCCCCGAGCCGGGGGAGCTGTTTTTT. It encodes CASSLGPAGPEPGELFF. Supplemented by reference TRBV5-1 and TRBJ2-2, the full variable domain reads KAGVTQTPRYLIKTRGQQVTLSCSPISGHRSVSWYQQTPGQGLQFLFEYFSETQRNKGNFPGRFSGRQFSNSRSEMNVSTLELGDSALYLCASSLGPAGPEPGELFFGEGSRLTVL.

The sample holds many counts of this clonotype. The J gene is TRBJ2-7, the V gene TRBV10-3; the D call may be TRBD1 or TRBD2 (6 bases each). Trimming cost V 3 bases and J 3 bases, with 15 bases left between them. The V gene's germline CDR1 is ENHRY and CDR2 SYGVKD. The CDR3 spans 15 residues. CDR3 coding DNA: TGTGCCATCAGTGAAGCAACGGGGGCCGTCTACGAGCAGTACTTC. Protein sequence: CAISEATGAVYEQYF.

With regard to this clonotype: The junction differs from germline at one of its ends, possibly a read error. The genes are TRBV20-1 and TRBJ2-1, with D tentatively TRBD1 (5 bases). CDR1 is DFQATT and CDR2 is SNEGSKA in the germline V gene (reference sequence). The CDR3 runs to 14 residues. The CDR3 loop is CSAVQDLSYNEQLF. CDR3 bases: TGCAGTGCTGTACAGGACCTCTCCTACAATGAGCAGCTCTTC.

This clonotype was detected many times. The chain uses TRBV7-2 and TRBJ2-3; D ambiguous. Trimming cost V 1 base and J 3 bases, with 5 bases left between them. Germline V gene data show CDR1 as SGHTA and CDR2 as FQGNSA. This CDR3 contains 13 residues. Written as DNA, the CDR3 is TGTGCCAGCAGCTTAGTAAGAACAGATACGCAGTATTTT. Amino acid sequence: CASSLVRTDTQYF.

This clonotype was observed at least ten times. The chain links TRBV27 to TRBJ2-3; D gene uncertain. CDR3 length: 13 residues. Trimming took off 1 base at V and 3 bases at J, with 5 bases between the two ends. Germline V gene sequence: CDR1 MNHEY, CDR2 SMNVEV (reference sequence). The CDR3 nucleotides read TGTGCCAGCAGTTTATTAGATACAGATACGCAGTATTTT. Its protein product is CASSLLDTDTQYF.

Ten or more counts support this clonotype. The chain joins TRBV11-2 to TRBJ2-3, with 7 bases that match TRBD1. The ends lost 2 bases at V and 3 bases at J; junction bases unmatched: 8. Germline loops: CDR1 SGHAT, CDR2 FQNNGV. The CDR3 runs to 16 residues. The CDR3 coding sequence is TGTGCCAGCAGCTTATTTTCCGGGACAGTGACAGATACGCAGTATTTT. Its translation is CASSLFSGTVTDTQYF. Full variable domain (remainder filled in from reference TRBV11-2 and TRBJ2-3): EAGVAQSPRYKIIEKRQSVAFWCNPISGHATLYWYQQILGQGPKLLIQFQNNGVVDDSQLPKDRFSAERLKGVDSTLKIQPAKLEDSAVYLCASSLFSGTVTDTQYFGPGTRLTVL.

This clonotype has ten or more counts. The rearrangement joins TRBV7-6 to TRBJ2-4, with D perhaps matching TRBD1 (6 bases). The CDR3 contains 18 residues. Germline-derived CDR1 and CDR2 are SGHVS and FNYEAQ. The V gene lost 1 base and the J gene lost 1 base, with 17 bases spanning the gap. The CDR3 DNA sequence: TGTGCCAGCAGCTTAGGGAATCAGGGGATTACGGCCAAAAACATTCAGTACTTC. Its protein is CASSLGNQGITAKNIQYF.

In regard to this clonotype: A much larger clone differs by one base, so this may be a read error. The rearrangement links TRBV7-2 to TRBJ2-1; perhaps TRBD2 as D (6 bases). Germline values: CDR1 SGHTA, CDR2 FQGNSA. V lost 5 bases and J 4 bases, leaving 15 bases between the germline ends. CDR3 length: 15 amino acids. The CDR3 loop is CASSPFGGRYNEQFF. The DNA for the CDR3 is TGTGCCAGCAGCCCGTTCGGGGGTAGGTACAATGAGCAGTTCTTC.

At least ten counts were recorded for this clonotype. The J gene is TRBJ1-1, the V gene TRBV10-3, with D perhaps matching TRBD1 (6 bases). Trimming took 3 bases from V and 4 from J, leaving 12 bases between them. Germline CDR1 and CDR2: ENHRY and SYGVKD. The CDR3 runs 14 residues. CDR3 DNA sequence: TGTGCCATCAGTGATTCCGGGGGGGCCACTGAAGCTTTCTTT. Amino acid sequence: CAISDSGGATEAFF.

This clonotype was found many times. V and J are TRBV5-1 and TRBJ2-3; 7 positions match TRBD1. After removal of 2 bases from V and 2 bases from J, the junction contained 5 bases not matched to a gene. The CDR3 is 15 residues long. Germline values: CDR1 SGHRS, CDR2 YFSETQ. The CDR3 loop is CASSFRTGDTDTQYF. The CDR3 DNA is TGCGCCAGCAGCTTCCGGACAGGAGACACAGATACGCAGTATTTT.

Ten or more counts support this clonotype. CDR3 protein: CSALGAVTDTQYF. CDR3 sequence (DNA): TGCAGTGCTTTAGGAGCGGTCACAGATACGCAGTATTTT. The gene calls are TRBV20-1 and TRBJ2-3, with D possibly matching TRBD2 (5 bases). The CDR3 runs to 13 residues. With 5 bases removed from V and 2 bases from J, the gap between germline ends came to 11 bases. The germline CDR1 and CDR2 sequences are DFQATT and SNEGSKA (reference sequence).

This clonotype occurred many times. The chain employs TRBV12-3 or TRBV12-4 and TRBJ1-1, with 7 bases aligning to TRBD1. The CDR3 sequence is 15 residues long. The J segment lost 5 bases and the V segment lost 2 bases, leaving 8 bases of the junction unmatched. The CDR3 loop is CASSLPPTGATEAFF. The CDR3 DNA sequence: TGTGCCAGCAGTTTACCTCCCACAGGGGCGACTGAAGCTTTCTTT.

Comments on this clonotype: A much larger clone sits a single nucleotide away, making a read error possible. J is TRBJ2-7 and V is TRBV6-2 or TRBV6-3; D not resolved. This CDR3 has 11 residues. CDR1 is MNHEY and CDR2 is SVGEGT in the germline V gene. The CDR3 loop reads CASHSAVERYF. The CDR3 DNA reads TGTGCCAGCCACTCCGCGGTCGAGCGGTACTTC.

The chain has TRBV4-3 and TRBJ2-2; a possible D gene is TRBD2 (5 bases). Trimming shortened V by 4 bases and J by 2 bases, and 11 bases separated the two germline ends. The CDR3 has 15 amino acids. Germline values: CDR1 LGHNA, CDR2 YSLEER. Written as DNA, the CDR3 is TGCGCCAGCAGCCCCACTGCGGGTAACACCGGGGAGCTGTTTTTT. Protein product: CASSPTAGNTGELFF.

This clonotype was counted at least ten times. The chain is built from TRBV29-1 and TRBJ2-1; no reliable D call. The CDR3 length is 14 residues. Germline assignment: CDR1 SQVTM and CDR2 ANQGSEA. V dropped 5 bases and J dropped 5 bases, with 16 bases sitting between them. Here the CDR3 DNA reads TGCAGCGTTTTTGAGACCCCCAAGGACAATGAGCAGTTCTTC. It translates to CSVFETPKDNEQFF.

Regarding this clonotype: The junction shows a germline mismatch at one end, possibly a read error. The V gene is TRBV3-1, the J gene TRBJ2-7, with D perhaps TRBD2 (6 bases). Germline values: CDR1 LGHDT, CDR2 YNNKEL (reference sequence). CDR3 size: 13 residues. DNA for the CDR3: TGTGCCAGCAGCCCCCGGGACTTGTACGAGAAGTACTTC. Its translation: CASSPRDLYEKYF.

J is TRBJ2-7 and V is TRBV12-3 or TRBV12-4, with 8 bases that match TRBD2. The CDR3 loop spans 14 amino acids. J was trimmed by 9 bases and V by 7 bases; bases with no gene match: 14. The CDR3 DNA reads TGTGCCAGCACCGCGGGGGGTAGCGGGACCCTGCAGTACTTC. Translated, it gives CASTAGGSGTLQYF.

This clonotype showed up just once. At one boundary the junction diverges from the germline segment, which might be a read error. This chain uses TRBV3-1 with TRBJ2-1, with D perhaps matching TRBD2 (6 bases). The CDR3 extends over 11 amino acids. Looked up from germline, CDR1 is LGHDT and CDR2 is YNNKEL (reference sequence). The CDR3 DNA reads TGTGCCAGCAGCCTCGGGAGTGAGCAGCTCTTC. It specifies CASSLGSEQLF.

This clonotype was seen many times. V is TRBV7-9 and J is TRBJ2-7, with 8 bases identical to TRBD2. Germline CDR1 SEHNR, CDR2 FQNEAQ (reference sequence). This CDR3 contains 13 residues. V gave up 4 bases and J gave up 11 bases; unmatched junction bases: 10. Here the CDR3 DNA reads TGTGCCAGCAGCTCCCTCGAGGCAGCGGGAGAGTACTTC. Translated: CASSSLEAAGEYF. Filled out from reference TRBV7-9 and TRBJ2-7, the complete variable domain reads DTGVSQNPRHKITKRGQNVTFRCDPISEHNRLYWYRQTLGQGPEFLTYFQNEAQLEKSRLLSDRFSAERPKGSFSTLEIQRTEQGDSAMYLCASSSLEAAGEYFGPGTRLTVT.